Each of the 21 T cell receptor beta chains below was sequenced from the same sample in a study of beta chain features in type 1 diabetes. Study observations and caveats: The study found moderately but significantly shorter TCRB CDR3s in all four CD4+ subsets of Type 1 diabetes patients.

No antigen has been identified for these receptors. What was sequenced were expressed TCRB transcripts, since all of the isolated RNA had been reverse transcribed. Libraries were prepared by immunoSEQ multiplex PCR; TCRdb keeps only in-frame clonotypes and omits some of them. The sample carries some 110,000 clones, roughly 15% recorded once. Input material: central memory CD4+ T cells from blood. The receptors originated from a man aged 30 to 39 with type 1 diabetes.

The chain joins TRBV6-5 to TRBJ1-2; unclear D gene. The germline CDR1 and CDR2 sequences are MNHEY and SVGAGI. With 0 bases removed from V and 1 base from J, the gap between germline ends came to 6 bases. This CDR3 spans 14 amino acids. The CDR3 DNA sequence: TGTGCCAGCAGTTACTCGGTGTATAACTATGGCTACACCTTC. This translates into CASSYSVYNYGYTF.

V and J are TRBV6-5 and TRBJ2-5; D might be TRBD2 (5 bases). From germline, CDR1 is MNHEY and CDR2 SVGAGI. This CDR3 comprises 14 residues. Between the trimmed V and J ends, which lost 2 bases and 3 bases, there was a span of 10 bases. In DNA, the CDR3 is TGTGCCAGCAGTTACCAAGGACTGGAAGAGACCCAGTACTTC. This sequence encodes CASSYQGLEETQYF.

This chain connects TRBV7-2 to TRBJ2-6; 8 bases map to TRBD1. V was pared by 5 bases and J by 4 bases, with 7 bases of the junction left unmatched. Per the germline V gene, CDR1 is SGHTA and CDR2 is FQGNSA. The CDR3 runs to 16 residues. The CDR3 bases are TGTGCCAGCAGCCCTGCAGGGGGCCTCGGGGCCAACGTCCTGACTTTC. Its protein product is CASSPAGGLGANVLTF.

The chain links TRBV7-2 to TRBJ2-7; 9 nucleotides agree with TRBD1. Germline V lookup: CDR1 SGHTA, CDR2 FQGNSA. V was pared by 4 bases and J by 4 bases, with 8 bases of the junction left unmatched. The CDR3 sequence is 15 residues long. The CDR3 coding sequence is TGTGCCAGCAGCTCGCCCGGGACAGGGACATACGAGCAGTACTTC. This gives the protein CASSSPGTGTYEQYF.

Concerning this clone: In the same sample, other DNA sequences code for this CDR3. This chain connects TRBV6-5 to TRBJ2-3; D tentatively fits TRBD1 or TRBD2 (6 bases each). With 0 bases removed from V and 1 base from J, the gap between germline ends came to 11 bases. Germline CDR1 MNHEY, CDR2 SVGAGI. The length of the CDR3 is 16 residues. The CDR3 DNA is TGTGCCAGCAGTTACTCTGGGGGGCGAGGCACAGATACGCAGTATTTT. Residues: CASSYSGGRGTDTQYF.

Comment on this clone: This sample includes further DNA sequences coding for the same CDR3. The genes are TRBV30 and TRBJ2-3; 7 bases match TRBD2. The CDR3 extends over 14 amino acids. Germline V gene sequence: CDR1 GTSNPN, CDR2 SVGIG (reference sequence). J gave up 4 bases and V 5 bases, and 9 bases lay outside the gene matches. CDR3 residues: CAWGGLAEADTQYF. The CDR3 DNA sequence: TGTGCCTGGGGGGGTCTAGCGGAAGCAGATACGCAGTATTTT.

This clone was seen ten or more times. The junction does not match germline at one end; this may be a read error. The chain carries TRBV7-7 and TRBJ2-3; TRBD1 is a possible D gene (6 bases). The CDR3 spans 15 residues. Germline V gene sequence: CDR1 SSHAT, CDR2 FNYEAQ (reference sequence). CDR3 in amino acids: CASSLVGAGTDTQYF. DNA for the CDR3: TGTGCTAGCAGCTTAGTGGGGGCAGGCACAGATACGCAGTATTTT. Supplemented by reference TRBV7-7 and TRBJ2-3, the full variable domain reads GAGVSQSPRYKVTKRGQDVTLRCDPISSHATLYWYQQALGQGPEFLTYFNYEAQPDKSGLPSDRFSAERPEGSISTLTIQRTEQRDSAMYRCASSLVGAGTDTQYFGPGTRLTVL.

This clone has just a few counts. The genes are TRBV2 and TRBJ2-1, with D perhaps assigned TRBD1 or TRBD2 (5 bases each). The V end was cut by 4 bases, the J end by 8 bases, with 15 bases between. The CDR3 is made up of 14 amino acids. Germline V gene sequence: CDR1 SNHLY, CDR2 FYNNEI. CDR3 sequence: CASSADEGMYEQFF. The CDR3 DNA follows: TGTGCCAGCAGTGCTGATGAGGGGATGTATGAGCAGTTCTTC.

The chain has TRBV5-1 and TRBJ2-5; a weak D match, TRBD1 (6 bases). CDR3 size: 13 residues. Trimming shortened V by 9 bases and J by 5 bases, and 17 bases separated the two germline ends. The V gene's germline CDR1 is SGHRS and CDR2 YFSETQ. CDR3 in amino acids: CATKRQDRETQYF. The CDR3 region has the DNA TGCGCCACCAAGCGACAGGATCGCGAGACCCAGTACTTC.

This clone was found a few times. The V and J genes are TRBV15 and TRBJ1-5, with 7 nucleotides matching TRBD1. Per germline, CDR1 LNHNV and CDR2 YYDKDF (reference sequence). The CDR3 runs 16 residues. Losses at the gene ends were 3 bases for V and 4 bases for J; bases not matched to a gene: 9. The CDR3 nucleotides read TGTGCCACCAGCAGCGTCAACCCGGGACAGAATCAGCCCCAGCATTTT. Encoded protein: CATSSVNPGQNQPQHF.

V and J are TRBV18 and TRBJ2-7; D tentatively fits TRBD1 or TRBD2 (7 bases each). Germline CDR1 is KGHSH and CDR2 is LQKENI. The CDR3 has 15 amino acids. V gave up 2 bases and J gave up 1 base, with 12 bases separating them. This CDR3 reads CASSPRQGGSYEQYF. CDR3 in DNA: TGTGCCAGCTCACCAAGACAGGGAGGGTCCTACGAGCAGTACTTC. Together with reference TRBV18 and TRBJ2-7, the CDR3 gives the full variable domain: NAGVMQNPRHLVRRRGQEARLRCSPMKGHSHVYWYRQLPEEGLKFMVYLQKENIIDESGMPKERFSAEFPKEGPSILRIQQVVRGDSAAYFCASSPRQGGSYEQYFGPGTRLTVT.

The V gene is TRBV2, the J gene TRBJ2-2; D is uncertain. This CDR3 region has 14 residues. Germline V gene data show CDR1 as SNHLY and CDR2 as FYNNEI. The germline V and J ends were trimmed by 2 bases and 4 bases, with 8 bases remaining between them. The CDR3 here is CASSEKERTGELFF. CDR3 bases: TGTGCCAGCAGTGAAAAGGAACGCACCGGGGAGCTGTTTTTT. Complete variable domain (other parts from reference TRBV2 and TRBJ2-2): EPEVTQTPSHQVTQMGQEVILRCVPISNHLYFYWYRQILGQKVEFLVSFYNNEISEKSEIFDDQFSVERPDGSNFTLKIRSTKLEDSAMYFCASSEKERTGELFFGEGSRLTVL.

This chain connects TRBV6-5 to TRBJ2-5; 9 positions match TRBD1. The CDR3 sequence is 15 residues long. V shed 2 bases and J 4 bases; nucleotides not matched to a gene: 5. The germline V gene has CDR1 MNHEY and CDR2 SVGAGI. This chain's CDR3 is CASSYTGTGTETQYF. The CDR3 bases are TGTGCCAGCAGTTACACCGGGACAGGGACAGAGACCCAGTACTTC.

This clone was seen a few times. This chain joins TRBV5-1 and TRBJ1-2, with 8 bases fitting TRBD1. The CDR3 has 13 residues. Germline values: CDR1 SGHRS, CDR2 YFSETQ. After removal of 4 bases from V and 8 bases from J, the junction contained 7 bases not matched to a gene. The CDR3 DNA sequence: TGCGCCAGCAGCCGCGCTCCAGGGGGCGGCTACACCTTC. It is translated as CASSRAPGGGYTF.

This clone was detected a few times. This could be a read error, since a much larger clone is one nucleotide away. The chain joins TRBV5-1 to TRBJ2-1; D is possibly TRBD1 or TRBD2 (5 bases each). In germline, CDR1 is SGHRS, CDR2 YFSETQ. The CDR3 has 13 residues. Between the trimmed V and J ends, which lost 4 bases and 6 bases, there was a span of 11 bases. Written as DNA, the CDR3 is TGCGCCAGCAGCACATTTGGGGGCAATGAGCAGTTCTTC. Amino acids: CASSTFGGNEQFF.

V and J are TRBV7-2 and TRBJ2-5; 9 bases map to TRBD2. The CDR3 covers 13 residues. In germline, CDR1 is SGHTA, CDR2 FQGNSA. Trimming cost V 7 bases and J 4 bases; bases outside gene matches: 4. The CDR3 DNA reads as TGTGCCAGCAACCGAGCGGGGGGAGAGACCCAGTACTTC. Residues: CASNRAGGETQYF.

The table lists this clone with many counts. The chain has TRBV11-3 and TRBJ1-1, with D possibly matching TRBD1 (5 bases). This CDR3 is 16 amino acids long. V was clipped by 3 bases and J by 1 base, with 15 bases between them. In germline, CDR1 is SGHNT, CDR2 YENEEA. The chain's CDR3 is CASSLWRPTGNTEAFF. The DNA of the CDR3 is TGTGCCAGCAGCTTGTGGAGGCCTACAGGGAACACTGAAGCTTTCTTT.

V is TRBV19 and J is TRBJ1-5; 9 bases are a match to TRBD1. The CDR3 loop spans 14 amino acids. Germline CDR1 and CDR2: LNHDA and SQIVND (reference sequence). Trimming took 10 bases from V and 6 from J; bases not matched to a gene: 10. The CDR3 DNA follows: TGTGCCACTACCGGGACAGGGATCCTTCAGCCCCAGCATTTT. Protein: CATTGTGILQPQHF.

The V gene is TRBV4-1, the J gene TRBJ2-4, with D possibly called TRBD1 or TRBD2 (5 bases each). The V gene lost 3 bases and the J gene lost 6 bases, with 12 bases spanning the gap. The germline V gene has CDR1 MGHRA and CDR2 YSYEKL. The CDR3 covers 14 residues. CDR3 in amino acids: CASSQGERGNIQYF. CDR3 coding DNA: TGCGCCAGCAGCCAGGGGGAGAGGGGAAACATTCAGTACTTC.

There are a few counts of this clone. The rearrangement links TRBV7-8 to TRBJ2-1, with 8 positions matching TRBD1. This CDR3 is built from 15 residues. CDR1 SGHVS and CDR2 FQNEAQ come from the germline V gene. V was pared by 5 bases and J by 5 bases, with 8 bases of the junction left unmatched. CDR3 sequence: CASSPAGTGNNEQFF. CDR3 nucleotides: TGTGCCAGCAGCCCGGCCGGGACAGGTAACAATGAGCAGTTCTTC.

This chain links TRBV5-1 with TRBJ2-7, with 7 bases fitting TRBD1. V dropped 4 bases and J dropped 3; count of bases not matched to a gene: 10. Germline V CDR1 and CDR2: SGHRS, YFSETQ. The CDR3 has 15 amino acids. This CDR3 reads CASSPGQAGNYEQYF. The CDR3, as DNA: TGCGCCAGCAGCCCTGGACAGGCTGGGAACTACGAGCAGTACTTC.